The 27 T cell receptor beta chains presented below share a single source sample, sequenced in a study of blood T cells in healthy people across ages (dated by TCRdb to about 2015). Libraries were prepared through 5' RACE. The sequencer was an Illumina HiSeq 2500. A second PCR of about 7 to 12 cycles was run with a J-beta primer mix and a sample-barcoded 5' primer. The public sequencing data were trimmed at Q25 with fastp and processed into clonotypes with MiXCR by TCRdb, which kept only in-frame beta chains. CDR3 protein duplicates are merged, each entry listing the most common genes and DNA. The sample table contains hundreds of thousands of distinct CDR3 sequences; only one count was recorded for approximately 30% of them. The biggest ten clones account for roughly 14% of the sample. The sequenced sample was blood. The receptors were gathered from a woman over 75 in good health.

The J gene is TRBJ2-7, the V gene TRBV12-3 or TRBV12-4; no clear D. The CDR3 contains 11 residues. Trimming shortened V by 10 bases and J by 7 bases, and 14 bases separated the two germline ends. In nucleotides, the CDR3 is TGTGCCACTAGGCCGGACGAGGAGCAGTACTTC. Encoded protein: CATRPDEEQYF.

The rearrangement joins TRBV4-1 to TRBJ1-2, with no clear D. CDR3 size: 12 residues. Looked up from germline, CDR1 is MGHRA and CDR2 is YSYEKL. V lost 0 bases to trimming and J lost 11 bases, with 10 bases between them. CDR3: CASSQDGLGYTF. CDR3 in DNA: TGCGCCAGCAGCCAAGATGGGTTGGGGTACACCTTC.

This clonotype was found many times. The chain joins TRBV7-2 to TRBJ1-1; weak D call: TRBD1 (5 bases). Trimming left V 1 base short and J 11 bases short, with 11 bases between. The CDR3 is 12 residues long. Germline V gene data show CDR1 as SGHTA and CDR2 as FQGNSA. CDR3: CASSLGEGRAFF. In nucleotides, the CDR3 is TGTGCCAGCAGCTTAGGGGAGGGGAGGGCTTTCTTT.

This clonotype occurred many times. V and J are TRBV4-1 and TRBJ1-6, with D possibly being TRBD1 (5 bases). With 3 bases removed from V and 7 bases from J, the gap between germline ends came to 7 bases. Germline V gives CDR1 MGHRA, CDR2 YSYEKL. The CDR3 contains 13 residues. CDR3: CASSQPGNSPLHF. The CDR3 region has the DNA TGCGCCAGCAGCCAGCCAGGGAATTCACCCCTCCACTTT.

A note on this clonotype: This sequence may be a read error, since a much larger clone differs from it by one base. This chain uses TRBV7-2 with TRBJ2-3, with D tentatively TRBD1 or TRBD2 (6 bases each). V was pared by 6 bases and J by 2 bases, with 12 bases between. CDR3 size: 14 residues. Germline CDR1 SGHTA, CDR2 FQGNSA. CDR3: CASSGGQFTDTQYF. DNA of the CDR3: TGTGCCAGCAGTGGGGGGCAGTTCACAGATACGCAGTATTTT.

Ten or more counts support this clonotype. The chain employs TRBV20-1 and TRBJ2-6; no clear D gene. Looked up from germline, CDR1 is DFQATT and CDR2 is SNEGSKA (reference sequence). Trimming took 0 bases from V and 0 from J, leaving 9 bases between them. The CDR3 runs to 16 residues. DNA for the CDR3: TGCAGTGCTAGAGATGGGCATAGCTCTGGGGCCAACGTCCTGACTTTC. Its protein is CSARDGHSSGANVLTF.

Points on this clonotype: Being one base from a much bigger clone, this may be a read error. The V and J genes are TRBV29-1 and TRBJ2-5; 7 bases are shared with TRBD1. The CDR3 sequence is 11 residues long. After removal of 7 bases from V and 11 bases from J, the junction contained 10 bases not matched to a gene. Germline CDR1 is SQVTM and CDR2 is ANQGSEA. The CDR3 sequence: CSDPTGNEQYF. Here the CDR3 DNA reads TGCAGCGATCCGACAGGGAATGAGCAGTACTTC.

This chain uses TRBV11-3 with TRBJ2-7, with D unresolved. V gave up 5 bases and J gave up 1 base, with 12 bases separating them. Germline V CDR1 and CDR2: SGHNT, YENEEA. The CDR3 has 14 residues. The chain's CDR3 is CASSPSDVSYEQYF. CDR3 in DNA: TGTGCCAGCAGCCCCTCGGACGTTTCCTACGAGCAGTACTTC.

This clonotype was recorded at least ten times. Being one base from a much bigger clone, this may be a read error. The chain recombines TRBV20-1 with TRBJ2-5, with 8 bases aligning to TRBD2. This CDR3 has 14 amino acids. The junction had 13 bases not matched to a gene; V was cut back by 2 bases and J by 11 bases. Looked up from germline, CDR1 is DFQATT and CDR2 is SNEGSKA (reference sequence). Here the CDR3 DNA reads TGCAGTGCTAGAAGAAGCGGGGGACCGACTGAGCAGTACTTC. Protein sequence: CSARRSGGPTEQYF.

Remarks on this clonotype: With a much larger clone just one base away, this may be a read error. The chain is built from TRBV20-1 and TRBJ1-4; 8 nucleotides align to TRBD1. The CDR3 spans 14 residues. V lost 6 bases, J lost 7 bases, and 10 bases stayed unmatched. CDR1 and CDR2 from the germline V gene are DFQATT and SNEGSKA (reference sequence). CDR3 region: CSAGTGGISEKLFF. CDR3 coding DNA: TGCAGTGCGGGAACAGGGGGGATTAGTGAAAAACTGTTTTTT.

This clonotype was picked up a small number of times. The chain joins TRBV28 to TRBJ2-1; 8 bases are a match to TRBD2. The J call is uncertain, as TRBJ2-7 better fits the DNA end. This CDR3 has 16 residues. Germline CDR1 reads MDHEN; CDR2 reads SYDVKM. CDR3 in DNA: TGTGCCAGCAGTTTAAAGCGGGGGAGCTCCTACAATGAGCAGTACTTC. Translated: CASSLKRGSSYNEQYF.

As for this clonotype: A much larger clone sits a single nucleotide away, making a read error possible. V is TRBV12-3 or TRBV12-4 and J is TRBJ2-3; 10 positions match TRBD1. This CDR3 is 15 amino acids long. V shed 5 bases and J 6 bases; nucleotides not matched to a gene: 8. CDR3 DNA sequence: TGTGCCAGCAGTGCCGATGGGACAGGGGTCGATACGCAGTATTTT. It specifies CASSADGTGVDTQYF.

This clonotype showed up many times. V is TRBV7-2 and J is TRBJ2-3, with 10 bases fitting TRBD1. The CDR3 covers 15 residues. V dropped 5 bases and J dropped 3; count of bases not matched to a gene: 5. Germline lookup yields CDR1 SGHTA and CDR2 FQGNSA. Here the CDR3 reads CASSAKGQGTDTQYF. CDR3 bases: TGTGCCAGCAGCGCCAAGGGACAGGGGACAGATACGCAGTATTTT.

The V and J genes are TRBV5-1 and TRBJ2-5; D may be TRBD1 (6 bases). The J call is in doubt because the DNA end fits TRBJ2-7 better. The V gene's germline CDR1 is SGHRS and CDR2 YFSETQ. This CDR3 is 15 amino acids long. CDR3 residues: CASSLEGQGNHEQYF. As DNA, the CDR3 is TGCGCCAGCAGCTTGGAGGGACAAGGTAATCACGAGCAGTACTTC.

The gene calls are TRBV18 and TRBJ1-5; D is uncertain. The V end lost 3 bases, the J end lost 2 bases, and 11 bases lay between the germline ends. CDR3 length equals 15 residues. CDR1 is KGHSH and CDR2 is LQKENI in the germline V gene. Written as DNA, the CDR3 is TGTGCCAGCTCACCGGCCACAAGCGGCAATCAGCCCCAGCATTTT. This codes for CASSPATSGNQPQHF.

This clonotype appeared a few times. The rearrangement uses TRBV15 and TRBJ1-2; D may be TRBD1 (6 bases). Trimming took 2 bases from V and 2 from J, leaving 21 bases between them. Germline loops: CDR1 LNHNV, CDR2 YYDKDF (reference sequence). The CDR3 consists of 18 residues. CDR3 sequence: CATSRTEVGGAWNYGYTF. Written as DNA, the CDR3 is TGTGCCACCAGCAGAACGGAGGTCGGGGGCGCGTGGAACTATGGCTACACCTTC. The full variable domain, completed using reference TRBV15 and TRBJ1-2, is DAMVIQNPRYQVTQFGKPVTLSCSQTLNHNVMYWYQQKSSQAPKLLFHYYDKDFNNEADTPDNFQSRRPNTSFCFLDIRSPGLGDTAMYLCATSRTEVGGAWNYGYTFGSGTRLTVV.

In the case of this clonotype: One end of the junction is discordant with germline, which a read error may explain. The rearrangement joins TRBV27 to TRBJ2-3; possibly TRBD1 for D (6 bases). Germline V gene lookup returns CDR1 MNHEY and CDR2 SMNVEV (reference sequence). This CDR3 has 16 amino acids. For the CDR3, the DNA is TGTGCCAGCAGTTTCAGGGACACTGAAGGAACAGATACACAGTATTTT. It yields the protein CASSFRDTEGTDTQYF.

There are a few counts of this clonotype. The chain combines TRBV6-1 with TRBJ1-2, with 7 bases matching TRBD1. Germline CDR1 and CDR2: MNHNS and SASEGT. V was clipped by 3 bases and J by 6 bases; unmatched bases: 22. CDR3 length: 19 residues. CDR3 sequence reads: CASSDLLWARTGDSHGYTF. The CDR3 DNA follows: TGTGCCAGCAGTGATCTTCTCTGGGCTCGAACAGGGGACTCTCATGGCTACACCTTC.

Many counts were recorded for this clonotype. The chain employs TRBV10-3 and TRBJ2-1; 7 bases fit TRBD1. Per the germline V gene, CDR1 is ENHRY and CDR2 is SYGVKD. The CDR3 consists of 14 residues. J was trimmed by 8 bases and V by 6 bases; bases with no gene match: 10. The chain's CDR3 is CAIRRTGGGDEQFF. CDR3 coding DNA: TGTGCCATCAGAAGGACAGGTGGTGGGGATGAGCAGTTCTTC.

Many counts were recorded for this clonotype. The chain is built from TRBV7-2 and TRBJ1-1; TRBD1 might be the D (6 bases). CDR3 length equals 13 residues. V lost 5 bases, J lost 7 bases, and 14 bases lay in between. Germline CDR1 and CDR2: SGHTA and FQGNSA. Here the CDR3 DNA reads TGTGCCAGCAGCCCCCGGGGGGGCGGTGAAGCTTTCTTT. Protein: CASSPRGGGEAFF.

This clonotype showed up many times. This chain joins TRBV3-1 and TRBJ2-3, with TRBD2 matching over 8 bases. This CDR3 contains 17 residues. Germline V gene sequence: CDR1 LGHDT, CDR2 YNNKEL (reference sequence). V dropped 1 base and J dropped 3; count of bases not matched to a gene: 9. CDR3 DNA: TGTGCCAGCAGCCAAGCTCTCCCCGGGACTAGGACAGATACGCAGTATTTT. Translated, it gives CASSQALPGTRTDTQYF.

This clonotype occurred many times. The chain has TRBV6-5 and TRBJ1-4; D gene unclear. Trimming left V 6 bases short and J 0 bases short, with 8 bases between. The CDR3 consists of 14 residues. Germline V lookup: CDR1 MNHEY, CDR2 SVGAGI. CDR3 in amino acids: CASRIQTTNEKLFF. As DNA, the CDR3 is TGTGCCAGCAGGATTCAGACAACTAATGAAAAACTGTTTTTT.

In its sample, this clonotype was seen many times. This sequence joins TRBV10-3 and TRBJ2-1; D gene ambiguous. Germline CDR1 reads ENHRY; CDR2 reads SYGVKD. The CDR3 is made up of 16 amino acids. The V end was cut by 3 bases, the J end by 4 bases, with 16 bases between. The CDR3 bases are TGTGCCATCAGTGATCCGAGAAAGGAGAGATACAATGAGCAGTTCTTC. Its protein product is CAISDPRKERYNEQFF.

For the CDR3, the DNA is TGTGCCAGCAAAGGACAGGGAGGGTTTGGGGAGCAGTACTTC. Its protein product is CASKGQGGFGEQYF. The gene calls are TRBV7-9 and TRBJ2-7, with D perhaps TRBD1 (8 bases). The CDR3 consists of 14 residues. The germline V gene encodes CDR1 SEHNR and CDR2 FQNEAQ (reference sequence). The ends were cut back, 7 bases at V and 7 bases at J, with 20 bases in the middle.

This clonotype showed up many times. This chain links TRBV7-8 with TRBJ2-7; the D gene could be TRBD1 or TRBD2 (5 bases each). V lost 0 bases and J lost 7, with 10 bases in between. The CDR3 runs to 13 residues. CDR1 is SGHVS, CDR2 FQNEAQ, per germline. The CDR3 sequence: CASSLAGDREQYF. CDR3 nucleotides: TGTGCCAGCAGCTTAGCGGGGGATCGGGAGCAGTACTTC.

J is TRBJ2-6 and V is TRBV2; no reliable D call. Trimming shortened V by 4 bases and J by 1 base, and 8 bases separated the two germline ends. CDR1 and CDR2 from the germline V gene are SNHLY and FYNNEI. CDR3 length equals 15 residues. Here the CDR3 DNA reads TGTGCCAGCAGTGGTTACAGATCTGGGGCCAACGTCCTGACTTTC. Translation: CASSGYRSGANVLTF.

The rearrangement links TRBV20-1 to TRBJ2-2; no definite D call. V was cut by 6 bases and J by 0 bases, with 11 bases left in between. Germline CDR1 reads DFQATT; CDR2 reads SNEGSKA (reference sequence). The CDR3 has 14 amino acids. CDR3 sequence reads: CSAPGRANTGELFF. For the CDR3, the DNA is TGCAGTGCACCCGGCCGGGCGAACACCGGGGAGCTGTTTTTT.